This passage covers 16 T cell receptor beta chains from one sample sequenced in a study of CD8 T cells in ankylosing spondylitis. TCRdb reanalysed the 5' RACE reads using MiXCR and keeps one entry per CDR3 protein. The sample has 250,000 to 350,000 distinct CDR3 sequences; 20% are singletons. Source material: blood, either unsorted or a sorted T cell fraction (not recorded which). The receptors originated from a male donor with ankylosing spondylitis or in good health (not recorded which).

This clonotype was seen a handful of times. The chain links TRBV20-1 to TRBJ2-1, with TRBD2 matching 11 bases. Trimming cost V 5 bases and J 4 bases; bases outside gene matches: 10. The CDR3 has 16 residues. Germline CDR1 reads DFQATT; CDR2 reads SNEGSKA (reference sequence). CDR3 loop: CSAEDLTSGIYNEQFF. The CDR3 DNA follows: TGCAGTGCTGAAGACCTGACTAGCGGGATTTACAATGAGCAGTTCTTC.

This clonotype appeared a few times. The chain has TRBV10-3 and TRBJ1-2; D remains ambiguous. The CDR3 extends over 12 amino acids. Germline V gene lookup returns CDR1 ENHRY and CDR2 SYGVKD. V lost 7 bases and J lost 6, with 12 bases in between. Here the CDR3 DNA reads TGTGCCATCACGTCGGGGATGGATGGCTACACCTTC. Protein sequence: CAITSGMDGYTF.

This clonotype was found a few times. The rearrangement joins TRBV12-3 or TRBV12-4 to TRBJ1-5; 10 bases align to TRBD1. V was clipped by 0 bases and J by 2 bases; unmatched bases: 4. The CDR3 is 17 residues long. The CDR3 here is CASSLAGTGEGNQPQHF. CDR3 DNA: TGTGCCAGCAGTTTAGCCGGGACAGGGGAGGGCAATCAGCCCCAGCATTTT.

This clonotype showed up many times. The chain links TRBV20-1 to TRBJ2-1, with 7 bases lining up with TRBD2. Germline V lookup: CDR1 DFQATT, CDR2 SNEGSKA (reference sequence). The ends lost 6 bases at V and 5 bases at J; junction bases unmatched: 10. The CDR3 sequence is 14 residues long. CDR3 sequence (DNA): TGCAGTGCCAGGCAGATACTAGCGAACAATGAGCAGTTCTTC. Translation gives CSARQILANNEQFF.

The chain's CDR3 is CASSQDVTGAGFF. CDR3 DNA sequence: TGTGCCAGCAGCCAAGATGTGACAGGGGCAGGTTTCTTT. The genes are TRBV3-1 and TRBJ1-1, with 8 bases lining up with TRBD1. This CDR3 is 13 amino acids long. With V trimmed by 0 bases and J by 13 bases, 7 bases remained unmatched. The V gene's germline CDR1 is LGHDT and CDR2 YNNKEL (reference sequence).

This clonotype was observed a few times. The chain couples TRBV5-1 to TRBJ2-3; 7 bases align to TRBD1. Germline CDR1 reads SGHRS; CDR2 reads YFSETQ. This CDR3 has 16 residues. V was pared by 3 bases and J by 2 bases, with 9 bases of the junction left unmatched. CDR3 sequence (DNA): TGCGCCAGCAGCTCATTACCGACAGGGCTCACAGATACGCAGTATTTT. This codes for CASSSLPTGLTDTQYF.

The J gene is TRBJ2-1, the V gene TRBV29-1; 10 nucleotides align to TRBD2. CDR1 is SQVTM, CDR2 ANQGSEA, per germline. This CDR3 spans 14 amino acids. The trim removed 7 bases at V and 8 bases at J, leaving 11 bases unmatched. The CDR3 sequence: CSAPASGSNDEQFF. The CDR3 nucleotides are TGCAGCGCCCCCGCTAGCGGGAGTAACGATGAGCAGTTCTTC.

This clonotype has a handful of counts. The chain couples TRBV5-4 to TRBJ2-1, with 12 nucleotides matching TRBD2. V gave up 1 base and J gave up 8 bases; unmatched junction bases: 10. CDR3 size: 17 residues. CDR1 is SGHNT, CDR2 YYREEE, per germline (reference sequence). The CDR3 DNA sequence: TGTGCCAGCAGCTTGAAGGAGGGACTAGCGGGTCCACATGAGCAGTTCTTC. This gives the protein CASSLKEGLAGPHEQFF. The whole variable domain, remainder taken from reference TRBV5-4 and TRBJ2-1, is ETGVTQSPTHLIKTRGQQVTLRCSSQSGHNTVSWYQQALGQGPQFIFQYYREEENGRGNFPPRFSGLQFPNYSSELNVNALELDDSALYLCASSLKEGLAGPHEQFFGPGTRLTVL.

This clonotype came up a few times. The rearrangement uses TRBV29-1 and TRBJ2-5, with no clear D. This CDR3 is 13 amino acids long. CDR1 SQVTM and CDR2 ANQGSEA come from the germline V gene. With 4 bases removed from V and 3 bases from J, the gap between germline ends came to 12 bases. CDR3 sequence: CSVGVPEKETQYF. In DNA form, the CDR3 reads TGCAGCGTTGGGGTGCCAGAAAAAGAGACCCAGTACTTC.

The V call is TRBV21-1, the J call TRBJ1-5. TRBV21-1 is a documented pseudogene. This CDR3 is built from 18 residues. The CDR3 DNA is TGTGCCAGCAGCAAAGCGGCCCTCCTGGGTTCGGGAAATCAGCCCCAGCATTTT. Protein product: CASSKAALLGSGNQPQHF.

This clonotype has ten or more counts. This chain links TRBV11-2 with TRBJ2-5, with D perhaps TRBD1 (6 bases). Germline V gene lookup returns CDR1 SGHAT and CDR2 FQNNGV. The CDR3 spans 14 residues. The germline V and J ends were trimmed by 6 bases and 2 bases, with 13 bases remaining between them. The CDR3 DNA reads TGTGCCAGCAGTCTGGACAGCTCACAAGAGACCCAGTACTTC. Amino acids: CASSLDSSQETQYF.

The V call is TRBV29-1, the J call TRBJ1-1; no firm D call. The V and J ends lost 3 bases and 8 bases respectively, with 4 bases between them. Germline V gene data show CDR1 as SQVTM and CDR2 as ANQGSEA. The CDR3 covers 9 residues. This CDR3 reads CSVEKEAFF. The CDR3, as DNA: TGCAGCGTTGAGAAAGAAGCTTTCTTT.

This clonotype was observed at least ten times. The V call is TRBV9, the J call TRBJ1-2, with a tentative D call TRBD1 (5 bases). Per the germline V gene, CDR1 is SGDLS and CDR2 is YYNGEE. Between the trimmed V and J ends, which lost 6 bases and 4 bases, there was a span of 13 bases. The CDR3 has 13 amino acids. The CDR3 sequence is CASTAGTGYGYTF. The CDR3 nucleotides are TGTGCCAGCACCGCCGGGACGGGCTATGGCTACACCTTC.

The gene calls are TRBV12-3 or TRBV12-4 and TRBJ1-4, with 9 bases lining up with TRBD1. With 6 bases clipped from V and 8 bases from J, the junction kept 7 bases outside the gene matches. This CDR3 is built from 14 residues. CDR3 sequence (DNA): TGTGCCAGCAGGCCCGGGACAGGGCGCGAAAAACTGTTTTTT. Amino acid sequence: CASRPGTGREKLFF.

J is TRBJ2-3 and V is TRBV7-2, with D perhaps matching TRBD1 (5 bases). CDR3 length: 13 amino acids. Trimming stripped 10 bases from V and 2 bases from J, with 13 bases between. Germline CDR1 reads SGHTA; CDR2 reads FQGNSA. Here the CDR3 DNA reads TGTGCCATCAGTCACAGGCCCACAGATACGCAGTATTTT. As protein: CAISHRPTDTQYF.

Only a few counts were recorded for this clonotype. The genes are TRBV5-1 and TRBJ2-1, with D possibly called TRBD1 or TRBD2 (5 bases each). V was trimmed by 3 bases and J by 6 bases, leaving 25 bases between them. Germline CDR1 reads SGHRS; CDR2 reads YFSETQ. CDR3 size: 18 residues. CDR3 sequence: CASSSAPLQVLGTNEQFF. In nucleotides, the CDR3 is TGCGCCAGCAGCTCTGCACCCCTACAGGTACTAGGAACCAATGAGCAGTTCTTC.